This TCR beta chain was profiled in a study of blood T cell repertoires in COVID-19. Across the study: Researchers got acute and convalescent COVID-19 samples from the United States, Italy and Spain. Sample material is recorded as cDNA or gDNA derived from T cells, B-cell-depleted T cells, or PBMCs.

In the authors' workflow: Amplified reference gene primers provided the basis for estimating nucleated cell counts. Only in-frame clones appear in the TCRdb table, and some are missing; sequencing was by immunoSEQ multiplex PCR. V and J calls plus clone size are reproduced from that table; the DNA served to infer D and trimming. The top ten hold roughly 3% of the sample, which has some 260,000 clones, nearly 90% seen once. This CDR3 contains 12 residues. Trimming stripped 2 bases from V and 7 bases from J, with 8 bases between. Germline assignment: CDR1 SEHNR and CDR2 FQNEAQ (reference sequence). The chain recombines TRBV7-9 with TRBJ1-2; D call uncertain. The sample comprised peripheral blood. This TCR was sampled from a man aged 18 to 30 with active or convalescent COVID-19. CDR3: CASSLLVGGYTF. In DNA, the CDR3 is TGTGCCAGCAGCTTACTCGTCGGTGGCTACACCTTC.